This T cell receptor beta chain comes out of a study of T cell responses to AZD1222 COVID-19 vaccine. The table came from immunoSEQ multiplex PCR; TCRdb's copy has only in-frame clones and leaves some out. The table lists some 120,000 clones, roughly 89% of them singletons, with roughly 5.4% in the top ten. CDR3 length equals 18 residues. CDR1 is KGHSH and CDR2 is LQKENI in the germline V gene. V trimming: 3 bases; J trimming: 6 bases; junction bases outside the gene matches: 16. The specimen was peripheral blood, collected on day 0 of AZD1222 vaccination. This chain uses TRBV18 with TRBJ1-4; 7 nucleotides match TRBD1. The sequence came from an adult in good health. This chain's CDR3 is CASSPYPDRRKFDEKLFF. CDR3 DNA sequence: TGTGCCAGCTCACCCTACCCGGACAGGCGGAAGTTTGATGAAAAACTGTTTTTT.